The entry below describes one T cell receptor (beta chain). Its specificity is not known. The repertoire was sequenced with immunoSEQ multiplex PCR; TCRdb's copy has only in-frame clones and lacks some. Here the sample spans 90,000 to 150,000 clones, around 90% being singletons. This CDR3 contains 19 residues. Germline values: CDR1 SEHNR, CDR2 FQNEAQ (reference sequence). V lost 1 base to trimming and J lost 0 bases; unmatched junction nucleotides: 14. This entry is derived from a study of T cell responses to AZD1222 COVID-19 vaccine. Looking at the study overall: Pooled in the analysis were second doses at about 4 or about 12 weeks. Study observations and caveats: Once two AZD1222 doses were given, Spike-specific TCR breadth and depth went up. Of the AZD1222 recipients, only 5 to 7 were seropositive at baseline.

The sample in question was peripheral blood, obtained on day 0 of AZD1222 vaccination. The receptor was isolated from an adult in good health. V and J are TRBV7-9 and TRBJ1-2; 7 bases match TRBD1. CDR3 loop: CASSLGVRGTHVTNYGYTF. DNA for the CDR3: TGTGCCAGCAGCTTAGGAGTCAGGGGGACGCATGTCACTAACTATGGCTACACCTTC.